The next 26 T cell receptor beta chains were all read from a single sample in a study of blood T cells in healthy people across ages. Together with a sample-barcoded 5' primer, a J-beta primer mix was included in a second PCR lasting roughly 6 to 12 cycles. In TCRdb, the 5' RACE reads were re-called with MiXCR into one record per CDR3 protein. This sample has more than 500,000 distinct CDR3 sequences; 27% occur once, and the top ten carry around 20%. Sequencing was carried out using blood. These receptors came from a woman aged 70-85 years in good health.

Comments on this clonotype: One end of the junction does not line up with germline, which may come from a read error. CDR3 residues: CASSLGGLNAEAFF. The CDR3, as DNA: TGTGCCAGCAGCTTAGGAGGTCTGAACGCTGAAGCTTTCTTT. This chain connects TRBV7-2 to TRBJ1-1; D gene ambiguous. This CDR3 spans 14 amino acids. Germline CDR1 is SGHTA and CDR2 is FQGNSA. Supplemented by reference TRBV7-2 and TRBJ1-1, the full variable domain reads GAGVSQSPSNKVTEKGKDVELRCDPISGHTALYWYRQSLGQGLEFLIYFQGNSAPDKSGLPSDRFSAERTGGSVSTLTIQRTQQEDSAVYLCASSLGGLNAEAFFGQGTRLTVV.

This chain connects TRBV30 to TRBJ2-5; no clear D. The CDR3 totals 12 residues. V lost 1 base and J lost 5, with 8 bases in between. CDR1 GTSNPN and CDR2 SVGIG come from the germline V gene (reference sequence). Here the CDR3 reads CAWSALGETQYF. The CDR3 nucleotides are TGTGCCTGGAGTGCTCTGGGGGAGACCCAGTACTTC. Complete variable domain (other parts from reference TRBV30 and TRBJ2-5): SQTIHQWPATLVQPVGSPLSLECTVEGTSNPNLYWYRQAAGRGLQLLFYSVGIGQISSEVPQNLSASRPQDRQFILSSKKLLLSDSGFYLCAWSALGETQYFGPGTRLLVL.

In its sample, this clonotype was seen many times. The chain joins TRBV5-1 to TRBJ1-1; the D is unclear. From germline, CDR1 is SGHRS and CDR2 YFSETQ. The germline V and J ends were trimmed by 4 bases and 7 bases, with 14 bases remaining between them. The CDR3 loop spans 13 amino acids. The CDR3 is CASSPQTDGEAFF. The DNA for the CDR3 is TGCGCCAGCAGCCCACAAACGGACGGTGAAGCTTTCTTT.

The chain uses TRBV7-9 and TRBJ1-6; D is undetermined. V lost 4 bases and J 4 bases, leaving 5 bases between the germline ends. The CDR3 is made up of 13 amino acids. Germline loops: CDR1 SEHNR, CDR2 FQNEAQ (reference sequence). CDR3 loop: CASSSAYNSPLHF. Written as DNA, the CDR3 is TGTGCCAGCAGCTCCGCGTATAATTCACCCCTCCACTTT. The full variable domain, its missing parts supplied by reference TRBV7-9 and TRBJ1-6, is DTGVSQNPRHKITKRGQNVTFRCDPISEHNRLYWYRQTLGQGPEFLTYFQNEAQLEKSRLLSDRFSAERPKGSFSTLEIQRTEQGDSAMYLCASSSAYNSPLHFGNGTRLTVT.

The sample holds a few counts of this clonotype. Because the CDR3's place on the DNA is in doubt, the DNA is left out and the CDR3 is given as listed by TCRdb. The rearrangement links TRBV7-9 to TRBJ1-2; no DNA check was done on the table's D call, TRBD1. Including both end residues, the CDR3 is 12 amino acids long. Germline lookup yields CDR1 SEHNR and CDR2 FQNEAQ (reference sequence). The CDR3 sequence is CASSFGPGGYTF.

This clonotype was found once. This sequence joins TRBV20-1 and TRBJ2-2; 8 nucleotides match TRBD2. The V gene's germline CDR1 is DFQATT and CDR2 SNEGSKA (reference sequence). The CDR3 contains 14 residues. V shed 5 bases and J 7 bases; nucleotides not matched to a gene: 9. CDR3 bases: TGCAGTGCTCCGGGACTAGGGAACGGCGGGGAGCTGTTTTTT. Protein product: CSAPGLGNGGELFF.

This clonotype has only a few counts. The chain carries TRBV6-5 and TRBJ1-2; 10 nucleotides align to TRBD1. Germline assignment: CDR1 MNHEY and CDR2 SVGAGI. This CDR3 has 16 amino acids. The J segment lost 2 bases and the V segment lost 5 bases, leaving 8 bases of the junction unmatched. CDR3 nucleotides: TGTGCCAGCAGTACGACAGGGGGCCGCGAAAACTATGGCTACACCTTC. Its translation: CASSTTGGRENYGYTF.

The V gene is TRBV4-3, the J gene TRBJ2-4; a weak D match, TRBD1 (6 bases). This CDR3 comprises 15 residues. The V and J ends lost 4 bases and 6 bases respectively, with 16 bases between them. Germline loops: CDR1 LGHNA, CDR2 YSLEER. The CDR3 region is CASSPDPQGTNIQYF. The DNA of the CDR3 is TGCGCCAGCAGCCCCGACCCACAGGGAACAAACATTCAGTACTTC.

The genes are TRBV4-1 and TRBJ1-3; 7 bases are shared with TRBD1. Trimming cost V 3 bases and J 0 bases; bases outside gene matches: 14. CDR1 is MGHRA and CDR2 is YSYEKL in the germline V gene. This CDR3 has 19 residues. The CDR3 spells CASSHDREVGDPSGNTIYF. The CDR3 DNA sequence: TGCGCCAGCAGCCACGACAGGGAAGTGGGGGACCCCTCTGGAAACACCATATATTTT.

The chain is built from TRBV12-3 or TRBV12-4 and TRBJ2-5; TRBD1 is a possible D gene (5 bases). The J call may be faulty, since TRBJ2-1 better matches the DNA end. The CDR3 length is 13 residues. The CDR3 sequence: CASSLQGRTEQFF. CDR3 bases: TGTGCCAGCAGTTTACAGGGTAGGACTGAGCAGTTCTTC.

The rearrangement joins TRBV2 to TRBJ2-5, with 7 bases matching TRBD2. Germline assignment: CDR1 SNHLY and CDR2 FYNNEI. This CDR3 is 16 amino acids long. Trimming took 0 bases from V and 4 from J; bases not matched to a gene: 8. DNA for the CDR3: TGTGCCAGCAGTGAAGCCGAACCTAGCGGAGGAGAGACCCAGTACTTC. Its translation: CASSEAEPSGGETQYF.

A few counts support this clonotype. The CDR3 coding sequence is TGCAGTGCCACGAGGACTGCCTCTTTTACGCAGTATTTT. This encodes CSATRTASFTQYF. This chain joins TRBV20-1 and TRBJ2-3; TRBD2 is a possible D gene (5 bases). V was shortened by 6 bases and J by 8 bases, with 18 bases between the two germline ends. CDR1 and CDR2 from the germline V gene are DFQATT and SNEGSKA (reference sequence). This CDR3 region has 13 residues.

The chain is built from TRBV9 and TRBJ1-4, with D maybe TRBD1 (5 bases). Germline-derived CDR1 and CDR2 are SGDLS and YYNGEE. The CDR3 totals 15 residues. V dropped 3 bases and J dropped 3 bases, with 12 bases sitting between them. Here the CDR3 reads CASSARQTSNEKLFF. Here the CDR3 DNA reads TGTGCCAGCAGCGCTCGACAGACTTCTAATGAAAAACTGTTTTTT.

The rearrangement uses TRBV5-1 and TRBJ1-2; 8 nucleotides match TRBD1. Germline V CDR1 and CDR2: SGHRS, YFSETQ. The V and J ends lost 5 bases and 2 bases, in that order; junction bases with no gene match: 8. There are 15 residues in the CDR3. As DNA, the CDR3 is TGCGCCAGCAGATCGACAGGGGAGATGAACTATGGCTACACCTTC. It specifies CASRSTGEMNYGYTF.

The V gene is TRBV14, the J gene TRBJ1-1; possibly TRBD1 for D (6 bases). Germline values: CDR1 SGHDN, CDR2 FVKESK. V was shortened by 0 bases and J by 0 bases, with 11 bases between the two germline ends. The CDR3 contains 16 residues. The DNA of the CDR3 is TGTGCCAGCAGCCAAGAACTGGACAGACTGAACACTGAAGCTTTCTTT. Translation gives CASSQELDRLNTEAFF.

The table lists this clonotype with a count of one. This chain links TRBV28 with TRBJ1-2; 8 positions agree with TRBD1. Trimming cost V 1 base and J 8 bases; bases outside gene matches: 12. CDR3 length equals 16 residues. Germline-derived CDR1 and CDR2 are MDHEN and SYDVKM. As DNA, the CDR3 is TGTGCCAGCAGTTTATTTCGGTCGGGCAGGGGGCAAGGCTACACCTTC. It yields the protein CASSLFRSGRGQGYTF.

The chain combines TRBV7-2 with TRBJ1-1; D gene unclear. The CDR3 length is 17 residues. Germline values: CDR1 SGHTA, CDR2 FQGNSA. Trimming removed 0 bases from V and 1 base from J, with 15 bases in between. CDR3 coding DNA: TGTGCCAGCAGCTTAGCAGGTCCTCCTGGAGGGAACACTGAAGCTTTCTTT. Its translation is CASSLAGPPGGNTEAFF.

The rearrangement uses TRBV14 and TRBJ2-7, with 12 bases matching TRBD2. The CDR3 consists of 16 residues. After removal of 3 bases from V and 1 base from J, the junction contained 4 bases not matched to a gene. From germline, CDR1 is SGHDN and CDR2 FVKESK. The CDR3: CASSHFGTSGSYEQYF. The CDR3 region has the DNA TGTGCCAGCAGCCACTTTGGGACTAGCGGGTCCTACGAGCAGTACTTC.

Only a few counts were recorded for this clonotype. The V call is TRBV5-1, the J call TRBJ2-5; possible D gene TRBD2, 7 bases. The V end lost 5 bases, the J end lost 4 bases, and 18 bases lay between the germline ends. Germline CDR1 and CDR2: SGHRS and YFSETQ. This CDR3 comprises 15 residues. CDR3 residues: CASSSIPGEGETQYF. As DNA, the CDR3 is TGCGCCAGCAGTTCCATACCAGGGGAGGGAGAGACCCAGTACTTC.

This clonotype was found a few times. This chain links TRBV24-1 with TRBJ2-7; D may match TRBD1 or TRBD2 (5 bases each). The germline V and J ends were trimmed by 3 bases and 1 base, with 15 bases remaining between them. The CDR3 length is 16 residues. The germline CDR1 and CDR2 sequences are KGHDR and SFDVKD. CDR3 amino acids: CATSDQGGRGSYEQYF. CDR3 in DNA: TGTGCCACCAGTGATCAGGGCGGGCGAGGGTCCTACGAGCAGTACTTC.

The V gene is TRBV7-9, the J gene TRBJ2-7; D is tentatively TRBD1 or TRBD2 (5 bases each). This CDR3 region has 14 residues. Trimming shortened V by 0 bases and J by 4 bases, and 10 bases separated the two germline ends. Germline V lookup: CDR1 SEHNR, CDR2 FQNEAQ (reference sequence). As DNA, the CDR3 is TGTGCCAGCAGCTTAGCGGGGGTACTATACGAGCAGTACTTC. Amino acid sequence: CASSLAGVLYEQYF.

This clonotype was found a few times. The CDR3 region has the DNA TGTGCCAGCACACGAACCGGGACACATTACAATGAGCAGTTCTTC. This translates into CASTRTGTHYNEQFF. This sequence joins TRBV9 and TRBJ2-1; tentative D call: TRBD1 (6 bases). This CDR3 is built from 15 residues. Trimming removed 6 bases at V and 4 bases at J, with 17 bases between. The germline V gene encodes CDR1 SGDLS and CDR2 YYNGEE.

V usage is TRBV20-1 and J usage is TRBJ2-4; D remains unclear. The CDR3 consists of 16 residues. Between the trimmed V and J ends, which lost 0 bases and 7 bases, there was a span of 19 bases. Germline CDR1 is DFQATT and CDR2 is SNEGSKA (reference sequence). This chain's CDR3 is CSARDYGKRGANIQYF. The CDR3 region has the DNA TGCAGTGCTAGAGATTACGGAAAGAGAGGAGCCAACATTCAGTACTTC.

The rearrangement joins TRBV20-1 to TRBJ1-2, with D maybe TRBD1 (6 bases). Deletions cut 4 bases from V and 8 bases from J, with 14 bases between. The germline V gene encodes CDR1 DFQATT and CDR2 SNEGSKA (reference sequence). CDR3 length: 12 amino acids. Here the CDR3 reads CSAKGGGGGYTF. Written as DNA, the CDR3 is TGCAGTGCTAAGGGGGGGGGCGGAGGCTACACCTTC.

The chain links TRBV29-1 to TRBJ1-2, with 7 positions matching TRBD1. Germline lookup yields CDR1 SQVTM and CDR2 ANQGSEA. J lost 2 bases, V lost 0 bases, and 3 bases had no gene match. This CDR3 spans 14 amino acids. The CDR3 reads CSVEDRGQNYGYTF. The CDR3, as DNA: TGCAGCGTTGAAGATCGGGGACAGAACTATGGCTACACCTTC.

This clonotype has more than one count but fewer than ten. The J gene is TRBJ2-1, the V gene TRBV5-1; 13 bases match TRBD2. J lost 0 bases, V lost 0 bases, and 6 bases had no gene match. Germline values: CDR1 SGHRS, CDR2 YFSETQ. The CDR3 length is 19 residues. Written as DNA, the CDR3 is TGCGCCAGCAGCTTGGCCGGGACTAGCGGGGATAGCTCCTACAATGAGCAGTTCTTC. This sequence encodes CASSLAGTSGDSSYNEQFF.